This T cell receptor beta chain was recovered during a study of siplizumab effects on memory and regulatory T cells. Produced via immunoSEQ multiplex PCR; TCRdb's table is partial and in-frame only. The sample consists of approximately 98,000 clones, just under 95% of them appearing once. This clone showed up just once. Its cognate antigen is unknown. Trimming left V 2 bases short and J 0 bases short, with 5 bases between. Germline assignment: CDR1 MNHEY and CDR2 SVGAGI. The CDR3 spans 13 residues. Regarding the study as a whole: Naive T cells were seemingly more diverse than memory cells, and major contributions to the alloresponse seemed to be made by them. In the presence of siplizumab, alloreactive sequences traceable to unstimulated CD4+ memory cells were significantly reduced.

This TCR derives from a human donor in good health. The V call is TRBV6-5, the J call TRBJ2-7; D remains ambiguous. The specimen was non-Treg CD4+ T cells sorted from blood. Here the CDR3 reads CASSYRTSYEQYF. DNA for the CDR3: TGTGCCAGCAGTTACCGGACCTCCTACGAGCAGTACTTC.